This T cell receptor beta chain emerged from a study of T cells in Graves' hyperthyroidism and ophthalmopathy. General observations from the study: The model anticipated ophthalmopathy a median about 6.5 months pre-onset.

Notes on this clonotype: Its matching antigen is unknown.

Researchers took RNA transcripts and amplified the TCR beta CDR3 regions from them. First-round RT-PCR targeting the TCR CDR3 was performed with the HTBI primer set. TCRdb reanalysed the multiplex PCR reads using MiXCR and keeps one entry per CDR3 protein. The sample includes some 620,000 distinct CDR3 sequences, roughly 15% of them seen just once. The sample consisted of blood. This sequence was found in a woman aged 25-40 years with Graves' hyperthyroidism.

CDR3 bases: TGTGCCAGCAGCTACCTACAGGGTTATGGCTACACCTTC. This encodes CASSYLQGYGYTF. This sequence joins TRBV28 and TRBJ1-2; the D gene is possibly TRBD1 (6 bases). This CDR3 spans 13 amino acids. Germline assignment: CDR1 MDHEN and CDR2 SYDVKM. Trimming stripped 6 bases from V and 5 bases from J, with 13 bases between.